A single sample gave rise to the 19 T cell receptor beta chains below, sequenced in a study of CD4 T cells in relation to SARS-CoV-2 and coronaviruses. The data were produced by immunoSEQ multiplex PCR, yet TCRdb's version contains in-frame clones alone and is incomplete. The profile shows tens of thousands of clones, 84% of them singletons. These TCRs are of unknown antigen specificity. The sample taken for sequencing was naive CD4+ T cells from PBMCs, cultured in vitro. Stated subset: naive CD4+ T cells isolated by negative enrichment. Receptor source: an adult with COVID-19.

The chain employs TRBV30 and TRBJ2-7, with TRBD2 as a possible D gene (5 bases). The germline V gene encodes CDR1 GTSNPN and CDR2 SVGIG (reference sequence). This CDR3 is built from 16 residues. V shed 0 bases and J shed 1 base, with 16 bases lying between them. The DNA for the CDR3 is TGTGCCTGGAGTGTATGGCCGGGGATTCCGTCCTACGAGCAGTACTTC. Translated, it gives CAWSVWPGIPSYEQYF.

The table lists this clone with a few counts. The DNA of the CDR3 is TGTGCCAGTAGTAGGGGACTAGCGGGAGGATCGAATGAGCAGTTCTTC. Translating it yields CASSRGLAGGSNEQFF. J is TRBJ2-1 and V is TRBV19; the match to TRBD2 covers 15 bases. Germline V gene data show CDR1 as LNHDA and CDR2 as SQIVND (reference sequence). The CDR3 is made up of 16 amino acids. Trimming at V came to 4 bases and at J to 7 bases, leaving 5 bases not matched to a gene.

The chain is built from TRBV28 and TRBJ2-7, with a tentative D call TRBD2 (6 bases). V dropped 6 bases and J dropped 7 bases, with 10 bases sitting between them. The CDR3 loop spans 11 amino acids. The V gene's germline CDR1 is MDHEN and CDR2 SYDVKM. CDR3 DNA sequence: TGTGCCAGCAGCCCCCGGGGGGAGCAGTACTTC. Its translation: CASSPRGEQYF. The whole variable domain, remainder taken from reference TRBV28 and TRBJ2-7, is DVKVTQSSRYLVKRTGEKVFLECVQDMDHENMFWYRQDPGLGLRLIYFSYDVKMKEKGDIPEGYSVSREKKERFSLILESASTNQTSMYLCASSPRGEQYFGPGTRLTVT.

This chain joins TRBV28 and TRBJ2-1; D is undetermined. Trimming removed 10 bases from V and 3 bases from J, with 4 bases in between. Per the germline V gene, CDR1 is MDHEN and CDR2 is SYDVKM. CDR3 length: 10 residues. DNA for the CDR3: TGTGCCACCATCTACAATGAGCAGTTCTTC. Translation gives CATIYNEQFF.

The CDR3 nucleotides read TGTGCCAGCAGTTACTCTGCGGCTGAGCCCGAGCAGTACTTC. Translation gives CASSYSAAEPEQYF. This chain joins TRBV6-6 and TRBJ2-7; D ambiguous. Germline CDR1 is MNHNY and CDR2 is SVGAGI (reference sequence). This CDR3 region has 14 residues. Deletions cut 0 bases from V and 6 bases from J, with 12 bases between.

The CDR3 coding sequence is TGTGCCAGCAGTTACTCACGGGCGAGTGGAAACACCATATATTTT. Its translation is CASSYSRASGNTIYF. V and J are TRBV6-5 and TRBJ1-3; D remains ambiguous. Per the germline V gene, CDR1 is MNHEY and CDR2 is SVGAGI. The CDR3 has 15 residues. The V and J ends lost 0 bases and 3 bases respectively, with 9 bases between them.

The CDR3 reads CASSTGTSKGAFF. For the CDR3, the DNA is TGTGCCAGCAGCACCGGGACTTCGAAGGGAGCTTTCTTT. The chain is built from TRBV11-2 and TRBJ1-1; TRBD1 is a possible D gene (5 bases). The CDR3 runs to 13 residues. Looked up from germline, CDR1 is SGHAT and CDR2 is FQNNGV. V was clipped by 5 bases and J by 10 bases, with 17 bases between them.

This clone appeared a few times. The chain has TRBV28 and TRBJ1-2; 8 nucleotides match TRBD1. The junction had 9 bases not matched to a gene; V was cut back by 7 bases and J by 5 bases. The CDR3 loop spans 14 amino acids. Germline CDR1 reads MDHEN; CDR2 reads SYDVKM. CDR3 DNA sequence: TGTGCCAGCACCTCCAGGGGGCAAGCGTATGGCTACACCTTC. Its translation: CASTSRGQAYGYTF.

The J gene is TRBJ2-1, the V gene TRBV7-2, with TRBD2 matching 7 bases. Germline CDR1 is SGHTA and CDR2 is FQGNSA. The length of the CDR3 is 15 residues. Unmatched junction bases numbered 7, after V lost 1 base and J lost 7 bases. CDR3: CASSLVLGGSNEQFF. The CDR3 bases are TGTGCCAGCAGCTTAGTTTTGGGCGGGAGTAATGAGCAGTTCTTC.

This chain joins TRBV5-6 and TRBJ2-1, with 10 bases matching TRBD1. The CDR3 is 14 residues long. Unmatched junction bases numbered 8, after V lost 5 bases and J lost 9 bases. Germline CDR1 and CDR2: SGHDT and YYEEEE. CDR3 residues: CASSHDRGRGEQFF. The DNA of the CDR3 is TGTGCCAGCAGTCACGACAGGGGGCGCGGTGAGCAGTTCTTC.

The genes are TRBV6-1 and TRBJ1-6; no reliable D call. Germline-derived CDR1 and CDR2 are MNHNS and SASEGT. V shed 3 bases and J shed 10 bases, with 16 bases lying between them. The CDR3 runs 15 residues. The CDR3: CASSDPVGVASPLHF. Here the CDR3 DNA reads TGTGCCAGCAGTGACCCCGTCGGGGTCGCCTCACCCCTCCACTTT.

V is TRBV5-4 and J is TRBJ2-3; the D is unclear. CDR3 length equals 13 residues. Trimming took off 4 bases at V and 3 bases at J, with 9 bases between the two ends. Germline-derived CDR1 and CDR2 are SGHNT and YYREEE (reference sequence). CDR3 DNA sequence: TGTGCCAGCAGCCCGAGTATTACAGATACGCAGTATTTT. Protein product: CASSPSITDTQYF. Filled out from reference TRBV5-4 and TRBJ2-3, the complete variable domain reads ETGVTQSPTHLIKTRGQQVTLRCSSQSGHNTVSWYQQALGQGPQFIFQYYREEENGRGNFPPRFSGLQFPNYSSELNVNALELDDSALYLCASSPSITDTQYFGPGTRLTVL.

The V gene is TRBV3-1 (or the pseudogene TRBV3-2), the J gene TRBJ2-1; 9 bases are shared with TRBD2. Unmatched junction bases numbered 12, after V lost 1 base and J lost 8 bases. This CDR3 contains 17 residues. CDR1 LGHDT and CDR2 YNNKEL come from the germline V gene (reference sequence). Here the CDR3 DNA reads TGTGCCAGCAGCCAAGCGATTGTAGCGGGAGCATACGATGAGCAGTTCTTC. The encoded protein is CASSQAIVAGAYDEQFF.

The chain joins TRBV28 to TRBJ2-1, with 13 positions matching TRBD2. The CDR3 runs 15 residues. CDR1 is MDHEN and CDR2 is SYDVKM in the germline V gene. Germline trimming cut 6 bases from V and 6 bases from J; bases unmatched to any gene: 5. This CDR3 reads CASSPGLAGVNEQFF. DNA of the CDR3: TGTGCCAGCAGCCCCGGACTAGCGGGAGTCAATGAGCAGTTCTTC.

This clone showed up just once. DNA of the CDR3: TGCGCCAGCAGCCCGACTAGCGGGATGTCCTACGAGCAGTACTTC. Amino acids: CASSPTSGMSYEQYF. The chain carries TRBV10-1 and TRBJ2-7; 11 bases are a match to TRBD2. The trim removed 6 bases at V and 1 base at J, leaving 5 bases unmatched. Germline V lookup: CDR1 WNHNN, CDR2 SYGVQD (reference sequence). The CDR3 has 15 residues.

J is TRBJ2-4 and V is TRBV18; TRBD1 agrees at 7 bases. Germline values: CDR1 KGHSH, CDR2 LQKENI. The junction had 10 bases not matched to a gene; V was cut back by 3 bases and J by 8 bases. The CDR3 loop spans 15 amino acids. This CDR3 is CASSPLQGSVDIQYF. CDR3 nucleotide sequence: TGTGCCAGCTCACCGCTACAGGGGTCCGTGGACATTCAGTACTTC.

This clone was detected a few times. The J gene is TRBJ2-1, the V gene TRBV4-1; D not certain. Germline V gene sequence: CDR1 MGHRA, CDR2 YSYEKL. V was clipped by 4 bases and J by 4 bases, with 5 bases between them. This CDR3 contains 12 residues. The CDR3 nucleotides read TGCGCCAGCAGCCCCCCTTACAATGAGCAGTTCTTC. Translating it yields CASSPPYNEQFF.

The chain has TRBV5-1 and TRBJ2-5, with a tentative D call TRBD2 (6 bases). Deletions cut 0 bases from V and 8 bases from J, with 14 bases between. CDR1 is SGHRS, CDR2 YFSETQ, per germline. This CDR3 is built from 14 residues. The CDR3 nucleotides read TGCGCCAGCAGCTTGGAGCTGACTAGGGGTACCCAGTACTTC. Encoded protein: CASSLELTRGTQYF.

The chain links TRBV12-3 or TRBV12-4 to TRBJ1-4; D gene ambiguous. With 3 bases removed from V and 5 bases from J, the gap between germline ends came to 7 bases. This CDR3 contains 13 residues. CDR3 in amino acids: CASSLMENEKLFF. CDR3 nucleotides: TGTGCCAGCAGTTTGATGGAGAATGAAAAACTGTTTTTT.